The rows below give T cell receptor beta chains drawn from one sample of a study of T cells after posttransplantation cyclophosphamide. The table came from immunoSEQ multiplex PCR; TCRdb's copy has only in-frame clones and leaves some out. This sample has approximately 18,000 clones, each found more than once. The input for sequencing was PBMCs, taken after allogeneic stem cell transplant with posttransplant cyclophosphamide. The receptors were sampled from a female patient aged 30 to 45 who received an allogeneic stem cell transplant from a related donor, was CMV-positive, and had no GVHD. Some T cells may be transferred from the graft donor. CDR3s include the opening cysteine and the closing phenylalanine or tryptophan. D genes are given only for firm matches. Sizes are listed as how often the clone was seen (once, few, many) or a class if it is expanded.

j_call v_call d_call clone_size cdr3_length cdr3_nt cdr3_aa
TRBJ1-5 TRBV27 - many 13 TGTGCCAGCAGTTTAGCCGGGATGCGGCCCCAGCATTTT CASSLAGMRPQHF
TRBJ1-2 TRBV28 - many 14 TGTGCCAGCAGTTTTCCTGTGGGGGGTTATGGCTACACCTTC CASSFPVGGYGYTF
TRBJ1-1 TRBV11-2 TRBD1 many 15 TGTGCCAGCAGCTTTACCGGGACAGGGCTCACTGAAGCTTTCTTT CASSFTGTGLTEAFF
TRBJ2-1 TRBV9 - many 13 TGTGCCAGCAGCGTAGCTTTTCTCGATGAGCAGTTCTTC CASSVAFLDEQFF
TRBJ1-4 TRBV28 TRBD1 many 13 TGTGCCAGCAGTTCCCAACGGACAGGGGGACTGTTTTTT CASSSQRTGGLFF
TRBJ2-7 TRBV5-4 - many 15 TGTGCCAGCAGCCCTAGGAGGGGGCGATCCTACGAGCAGTACTTC CASSPRRGRSYEQYF
TRBJ2-5 TRBV21-1 - many 17 TGTGCCAGCCGGGACAACCAAAAAAAGGCTCCCAGGGAGACCCAGTACTTC CASRDNQKKAPRETQYF
TRBJ2-3 TRBV5-6 TRBD2 many 15 TGTGCCAGCAGGGGGGCTAGCGGGAGCACAGATACGCAGTATTTT CASRGASGSTDTQYF
TRBJ1-6 TRBV15 - few 16 TGTGCCACCAGCAGAGGTTTACAGGGAGGGGGGTCACCCCTCCACTTT CATSRGLQGGGSPLHF
TRBJ1-1 TRBV5-3 TRBD1 many 18 TGTGCCAGAAGCCAATCACACACAGGGGTGGGACAGGACACTGAAGCTTTCTTT CARSQSHTGVGQDTEAFF